One sample yielded the 3 T cell receptor beta chains listed below, sequenced in a study of blood T cell repertoires in COVID-19. Some clones are missing from TCRdb's copy, which holds only in-frame ones; the method was immunoSEQ multiplex PCR. Among some 380,000 clones listed, about 89% were seen once. Input material: PBMCs or T cells enriched from blood (not recorded which). The receptors were sampled from a man aged 25 to 45 who had recovered from COVID-19.

This clone was found a few times. The chain carries TRBV10-1 and TRBJ2-1, with 9 positions matching TRBD2. The CDR3 length is 14 residues. Germline lookup yields CDR1 WNHNN and CDR2 SYGVQD (reference sequence). V lost 5 bases, J lost 5 bases, and 4 bases stayed unmatched. This chain's CDR3 is CASSLAGDDNEQFF. CDR3 DNA sequence: TGCGCCAGCAGTTTAGCGGGGGACGACAATGAGCAGTTCTTC.

The chain joins TRBV25-1 to TRBJ1-1, with 7 bases identical to TRBD1. The CDR3 is 13 residues long. V gave up 5 bases and J gave up 4 bases; unmatched junction bases: 4. Germline values: CDR1 MGHDK, CDR2 SYGVNS. CDR3 sequence (DNA): TGTGCCAGCAGTCCTTCAGGGGGCACTGAAGCTTTCTTT. Translating it yields CASSPSGGTEAFF.

This clone occurred once. The chain carries TRBV3-1 (or the pseudogene TRBV3-2) and TRBJ1-1; D may be TRBD1 (6 bases). The CDR3 length is 15 residues. Between the trimmed V and J ends, which lost 4 bases and 4 bases, there was a span of 16 bases. Germline-derived CDR1 and CDR2 are LGHDT and YNNKEL (reference sequence). The CDR3 DNA reads as TGTGCCAGCAGCCTCTTTTTTGGGGGCGGCACTGAAGCTTTCTTT. The encoded protein is CASSLFFGGGTEAFF.